The sequence of this TCR beta chain was determined in a study of cytomegalovirus exposure and HLA in healthy donors (dated by TCRdb to about 2017). For the study in its entirety: The 650 to 750 repertoires of the first cohort and the 95 to 150 validation repertoires were produced on the same platform, according to a later analysis. To predict cytomegalovirus infection status, the study brought together high-throughput TCR immunosequencing, statistical association of individual TCRs with disease status, and machine learning. The study was designed to test whether signatures of past pathogen exposure could be identified by cataloging public T cell receptors. Along with the roughly 610-subject first cohort, a separate validation cohort of over a hundred different subjects was used. On the study overall, not on this receptor specifically: It was suggested by the authors that the approach could potentially be generalized to other disease states and immunological phenotypes. A later analysis had no HLA typing for the validation cohort, so co-occurrence there was scored across all 110 or so repertoires. Of the cluster scores, 90% to 95% were above 0 in a later analysis, which found that TCRs clustered in the first cohort also tended to co-occur in the 90 to 150 validation repertoires. While some public TCRs were present in many individuals, most TCR sequences turned up only very rarely across donors. The study listed 164 TCR beta chains as associated with cytomegalovirus. In vitro tests confirmed that a few of the cytomegalovirus-associated TCR beta chains recognize cytomegalovirus antigens. Cytomegalovirus status was reported to be diagnosed by the classifier with high specificity and sensitivity in both the original and validation cohorts.

Looking up the germline V gene yields CDR1 MNHEY and CDR2 SVGAGI. The germline ends are 11 bases apart after V is trimmed by 6 bases and J by 0 bases. The CDR3, from cysteine to phenylalanine, totals 14 residues. The read is trimmed to its CDR3 DNA, 42 bases read in frame from base 1. Library creation used the immunoSEQ multiplex PCR assay. Per the authors' processing: To diagnose cytomegalovirus status from the catalog of TCR beta chain sequences, a statistical classification framework was built. In its TCRdb copy, this immuneACCESS table keeps in-frame sequences only and misses some clones. Where compared with another copy, unresolved V genes explain less than half of these, and the others have no known cause. The DNA gave D and trimming, while V, J and clone size come from that table. This sample has 150,000 to 200,000 clones in its table, and around 83% of those were observed once. The top ten hold about an eighth of the sample.

Remarks on this clone: What this receptor recognizes is not known. Per-base quality was not reported, and no clone a single base away is much larger than it.

The donors belonged to the validation cohort of over a hundred subjects, which was separate from the roughly 680-subject first cohort. Specimen: PBMCs. The rearrangement combines TRBV6-5 with TRBJ1-1; the D segment could be TRBD1, given 5 matching bases. This clonotype was sampled from a woman in her thirties in good health and CMV-seropositive. In nucleotides, the sequence is TGTGCCAGCAGCCGCGGGACTATGAACACTGAAGCTTTCTTT. The encoded protein is CASSRGTMNTEAFF.